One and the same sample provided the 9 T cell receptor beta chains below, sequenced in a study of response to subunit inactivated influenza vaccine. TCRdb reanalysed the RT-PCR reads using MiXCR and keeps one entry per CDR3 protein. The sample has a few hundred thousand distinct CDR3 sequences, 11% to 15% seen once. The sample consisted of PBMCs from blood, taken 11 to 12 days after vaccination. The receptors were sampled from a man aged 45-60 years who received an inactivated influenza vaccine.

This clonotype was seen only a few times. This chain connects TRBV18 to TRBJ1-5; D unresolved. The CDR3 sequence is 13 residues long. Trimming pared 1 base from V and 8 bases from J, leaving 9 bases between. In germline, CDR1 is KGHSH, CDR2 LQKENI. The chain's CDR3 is CASSPLVSEPQHF. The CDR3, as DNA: TGTGCCAGCTCACCACTGGTTAGTGAGCCCCAGCATTTT.

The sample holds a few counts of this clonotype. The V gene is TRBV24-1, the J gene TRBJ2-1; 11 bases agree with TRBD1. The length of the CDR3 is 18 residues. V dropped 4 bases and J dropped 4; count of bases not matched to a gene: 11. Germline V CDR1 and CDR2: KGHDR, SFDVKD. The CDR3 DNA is TGTGCCACCAGTGACTTACCGGGGACAGGGGGTTATTACAATGAGCAGTTCTTC. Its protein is CATSDLPGTGGYYNEQFF.

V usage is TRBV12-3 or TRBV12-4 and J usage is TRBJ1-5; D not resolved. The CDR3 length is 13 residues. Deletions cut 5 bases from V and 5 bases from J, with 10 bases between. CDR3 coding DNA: TGTGCCAGCAGTGAGACATCTTATCAGCCCCAGCATTTT. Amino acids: CASSETSYQPQHF.

CDR3 sequence: CASSVRRENEQFF. CDR3 DNA: TGTGCCAGCAGCGTACGGAGAGAGAATGAGCAGTTCTTC. The chain has TRBV7-2 and TRBJ2-1; D is unclear. V was clipped by 5 bases and J by 7 bases, with 12 bases between them. The CDR3 spans 13 residues. The germline V gene has CDR1 SGHTA and CDR2 FQGNSA.

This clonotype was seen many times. This CDR3 reads CSVEEDGRSRNYGYTF. CDR3 in DNA: TGCAGCGTTGAAGAGGATGGGCGAAGTCGGAACTATGGCTACACCTTC. V and J are TRBV29-1 and TRBJ1-2; D not certain. Germline V gene lookup returns CDR1 SQVTM and CDR2 ANQGSEA. V gave up 0 bases and J gave up 2 bases, with 16 bases separating them. The CDR3 runs 16 residues.

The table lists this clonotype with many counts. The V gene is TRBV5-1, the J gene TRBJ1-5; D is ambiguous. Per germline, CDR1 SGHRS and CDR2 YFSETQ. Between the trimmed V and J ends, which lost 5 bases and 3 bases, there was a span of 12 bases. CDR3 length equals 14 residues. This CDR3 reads CASSLDGANQPQHF. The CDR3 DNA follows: TGCGCCAGCAGTTTAGACGGTGCCAATCAGCCCCAGCATTTT.

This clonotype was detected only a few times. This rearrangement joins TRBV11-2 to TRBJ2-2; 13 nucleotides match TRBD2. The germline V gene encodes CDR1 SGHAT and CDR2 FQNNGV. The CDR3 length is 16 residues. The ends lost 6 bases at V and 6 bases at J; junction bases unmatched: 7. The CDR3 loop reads CASSRGTSGAPGELFF. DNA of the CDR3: TGTGCCAGCAGTAGAGGGACTAGCGGGGCCCCCGGGGAGCTGTTTTTT.

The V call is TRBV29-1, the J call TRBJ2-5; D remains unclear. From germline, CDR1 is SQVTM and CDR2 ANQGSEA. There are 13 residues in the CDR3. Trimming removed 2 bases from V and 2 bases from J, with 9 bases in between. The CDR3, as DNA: TGCAGCGTTGAAATGCGACTTCAAGAGACCCAGTACTTC. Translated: CSVEMRLQETQYF.

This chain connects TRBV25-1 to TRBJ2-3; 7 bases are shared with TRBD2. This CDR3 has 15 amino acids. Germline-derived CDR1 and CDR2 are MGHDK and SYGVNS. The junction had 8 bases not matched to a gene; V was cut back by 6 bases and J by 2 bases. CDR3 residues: CASRSGTISTDTQYF. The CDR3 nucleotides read TGTGCCAGCAGATCCGGGACTATATCCACAGATACGCAGTATTTT.